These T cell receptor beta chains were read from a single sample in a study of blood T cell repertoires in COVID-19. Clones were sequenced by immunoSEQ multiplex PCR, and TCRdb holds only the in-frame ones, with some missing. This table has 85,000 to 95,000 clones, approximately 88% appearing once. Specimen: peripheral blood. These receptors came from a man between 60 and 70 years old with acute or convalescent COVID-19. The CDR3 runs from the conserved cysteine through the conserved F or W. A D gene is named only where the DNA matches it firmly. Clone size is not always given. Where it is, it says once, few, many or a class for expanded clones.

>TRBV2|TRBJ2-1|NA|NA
CASSRRVPYNEQFF
TGTGCCAGCAGCCGCAGGGTACCCTACAATGAGCAGTTCTTC
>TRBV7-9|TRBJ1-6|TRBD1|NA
CASSWGQATTSPLHF
TGTGCCAGCAGCTGGGGACAGGCGACGACTTCACCCCTCCACTTT
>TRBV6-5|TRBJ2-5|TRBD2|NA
CASSPLAGTQETQYF
TGTGCCAGCAGCCCACTAGCGGGAACTCAAGAGACCCAGTACTTC
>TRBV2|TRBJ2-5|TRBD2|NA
CASSERGGGAGETQYF
TGTGCCAGCAGTGAACGAGGCGGGGGGGCCGGCGAGACCCAGTACTTC
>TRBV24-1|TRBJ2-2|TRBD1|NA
CATNDRGDTGELFF
TGTGCCACCAACGACAGGGGGGACACCGGGGAGCTGTTTTTT
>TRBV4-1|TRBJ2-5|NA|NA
CASSQEGGGGPHIQETQYF
TGCGCCAGCAGCCAAGAGGGGGGCGGGGGCCCTCATATACAAGAGACCCAGTACTTC
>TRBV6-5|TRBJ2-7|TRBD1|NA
CASSRDREHEQYF
TGTGCCAGCAGCCGGGACAGGGAACACGAGCAGTACTTC
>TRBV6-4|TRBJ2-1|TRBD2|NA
CASSVAGGPSSYNEQFF
TGTGCCAGCAGTGTAGCGGGGGGGCCTAGCTCCTACAATGAGCAGTTCTTC
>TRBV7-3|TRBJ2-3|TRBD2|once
CASSSESPGLAGYTQYF
TGTGCCAGCAGCTCCGAGTCCCCCGGACTAGCGGGGTATACGCAGTATTTT
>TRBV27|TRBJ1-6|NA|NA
CASSSQLRGNSPLHF
TGTGCCAGCAGTTCCCAACTCAGGGGCAATTCACCCCTCCACTTT
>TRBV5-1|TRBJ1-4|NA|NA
CASRIQGDEKLFF
TGCGCCAGCAGGATCCAGGGTGATGAAAAACTGTTTTTT
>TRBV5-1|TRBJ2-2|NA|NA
CASSLDGVDTGELFF
TGCGCCAGCAGCTTGGACGGGGTCGACACCGGGGAGCTGTTTTTT
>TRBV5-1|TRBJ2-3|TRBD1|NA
CASSETGLGVADTQYF
TGCGCCAGCAGCGAGACAGGGCTCGGAGTGGCAGATACGCAGTATTTT
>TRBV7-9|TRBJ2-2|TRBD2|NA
CASSSPSGRVTGELFF
TGTGCCAGCAGCTCCCCTAGCGGGAGGGTCACCGGGGAGCTGTTTTTT
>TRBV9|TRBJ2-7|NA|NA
CASSVDYRPYEQYF
TGTGCCAGCAGCGTAGATTACAGGCCCTACGAGCAGTACTTC
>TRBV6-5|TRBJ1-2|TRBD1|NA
CASSLDRGWGGYTF
TGTGCCAGCAGCCTCGACAGGGGATGGGGCGGCTACACCTTC
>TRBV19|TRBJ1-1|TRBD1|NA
CASSIEQGGFEAFF
TGTGCCAGTAGTATAGAACAGGGGGGCTTTGAAGCTTTCTTT
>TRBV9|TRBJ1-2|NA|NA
CASSVGRVGLHYGYTF
TGTGCCAGCAGCGTAGGCAGGGTAGGTCTGCACTATGGCTACACCTTC
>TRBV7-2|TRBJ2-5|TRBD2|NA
CASIPAVAGLETQYF
TGTGCCAGCATCCCTGCGGTAGCGGGATTAGAGACCCAGTACTTC
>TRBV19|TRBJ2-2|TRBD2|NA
CASSIVGGSNTGELFF
TGTGCCAGTAGTATAGTAGGCGGGAGCAACACCGGGGAGCTGTTTTTT
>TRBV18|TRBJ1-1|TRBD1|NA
CASSPPGRGAMNTEAFF
TGTGCCAGCTCACCACCGGGCAGGGGGGCAATGAACACTGAAGCTTTCTTT
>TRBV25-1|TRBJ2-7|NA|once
CASSEGGAGYEQYF
TGTGCCAGCAGTGAAGGGGGCGCAGGTTACGAGCAGTACTTC
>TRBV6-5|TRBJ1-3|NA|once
CASNPFLTSGNTIYF
TGTGCCAGCAATCCTTTCCTAACTTCTGGAAACACCATATATTTT
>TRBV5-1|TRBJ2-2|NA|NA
CASSLAFDTLNTGELFF
TGCGCCAGCAGCTTGGCCTTCGACACCCTTAACACCGGGGAGCTGTTTTTT
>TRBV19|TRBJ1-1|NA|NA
CASSLERTEAFF
TGTGCCAGTAGTCTGGAGAGAACTGAAGCTTTCTTT
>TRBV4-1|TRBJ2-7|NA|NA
CASSHSVRGNEQYF
TGCGCCAGCAGCCACAGCGTCAGGGGAAACGAGCAGTACTTC
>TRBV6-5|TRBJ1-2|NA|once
CASSSLQGTYGYTF
TGTGCCAGCAGTTCGCTACAGGGTACCTATGGCTACACCTTC
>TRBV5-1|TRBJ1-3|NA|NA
CASSSAGSGNTIYF
TGCGCCAGCAGCTCGGCAGGTTCCGGAAACACCATATATTTT
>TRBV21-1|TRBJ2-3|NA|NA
CASSSYRLAGKGTDTQYF
TGTGCCAGCAGCTCTTACCGACTAGCGGGAAAGGGCACAGATACGCAGTATTTT
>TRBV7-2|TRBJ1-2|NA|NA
CASSTLQGLYGYTF
TGTGCCAGCAGCACCCTACAGGGCCTTTATGGCTACACCTTC
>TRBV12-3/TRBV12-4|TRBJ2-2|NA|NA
CASSFIEAGELFF
TGTGCCAGCAGCTTTATAGAGGCCGGGGAGCTGTTTTTT
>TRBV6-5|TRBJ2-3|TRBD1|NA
CASSLDRVPRDTQYF
TGTGCCAGCAGCCTCGACAGGGTTCCACGGGATACGCAGTATTTT
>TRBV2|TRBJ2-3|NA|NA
CASSEAQGVGDTQYF
TGTGCCAGCAGTGAAGCGCAAGGGGTAGGGGATACGCAGTATTTT
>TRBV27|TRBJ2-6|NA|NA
CASSFSSFSGANVLTF
TGTGCCAGCAGTTTTTCCTCCTTCTCTGGGGCCAACGTCCTGACTTTC
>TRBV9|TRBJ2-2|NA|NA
CASSVAGTNTGELFF
TGTGCCAGCAGCGTAGCCGGGACGAACACCGGGGAGCTGTTTTTT
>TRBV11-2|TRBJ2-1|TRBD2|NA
CASSLEGLAGGYNEQFF
TGTGCCAGCAGCTTAGAGGGTTTAGCGGGAGGCTACAATGAGCAGTTCTTC
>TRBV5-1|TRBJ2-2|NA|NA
CASSLGTVTNTGELFF
TGCGCCAGCAGCTTGGGGACAGTGACGAACACCGGGGAGCTGTTTTTT
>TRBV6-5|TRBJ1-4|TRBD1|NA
CASSPRQGTNEKLFF
TGTGCCAGCAGTCCCAGACAGGGGACTAATGAAAAACTGTTTTTT
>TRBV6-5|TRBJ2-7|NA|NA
CASSYMGGAPYEQYF
TGTGCCAGCAGTTACATGGGGGGGGCCCCCTACGAGCAGTACTTC
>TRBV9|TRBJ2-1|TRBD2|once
CASSTSGNHNEQFF
TGTGCCAGCAGCACTAGCGGGAACCACAATGAGCAGTTCTTC
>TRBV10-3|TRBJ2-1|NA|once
CAISESRGRPYNEQFF
TGTGCCATCAGTGAGTCAAGAGGGAGGCCCTACAATGAGCAGTTCTTC
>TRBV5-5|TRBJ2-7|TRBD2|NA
CASSLSSGKDEQYF
TGTGCCAGCAGCTTGTCTAGCGGGAAGGACGAGCAGTACTTC
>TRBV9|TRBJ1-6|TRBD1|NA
CASSVTGGSPLHF
TGTGCCAGCAGCGTAACAGGGGGATCACCCCTCCACTTT
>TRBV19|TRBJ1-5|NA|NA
CASSIEAPLQPQHF
TGTGCCAGTAGTATAGAAGCACCGCTTCAGCCCCAGCATTTT
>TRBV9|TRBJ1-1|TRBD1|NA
CASSARQGAVAEAFF
TGTGCCAGCAGCGCCCGACAGGGGGCAGTGGCTGAAGCTTTCTTT
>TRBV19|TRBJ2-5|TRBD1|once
CASSKRPPLRLEQGDRTQYF
TGTGCCAGTAGTAAGCGACCTCCACTAAGGCTCGAACAGGGGGATCGGACCCAGTACTTC
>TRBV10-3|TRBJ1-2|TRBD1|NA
CAISGTANNYGYTF
TGTGCCATCAGCGGGACAGCTAATAACTATGGCTACACCTTC
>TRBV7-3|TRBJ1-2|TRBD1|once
CASSLNRGGVYGYTF
TGTGCCAGCAGCCTAAACAGGGGTGGTGTCTATGGCTACACCTTC
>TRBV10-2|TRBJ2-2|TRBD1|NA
CASTGDRGLGGELFF
TGCGCCAGCACCGGGGACAGGGGGCTTGGCGGGGAGCTGTTTTTT
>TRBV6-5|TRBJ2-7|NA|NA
CASGDTWRSYEQYF
TGTGCCAGCGGGGACACCTGGAGGTCCTACGAGCAGTACTTC